A selection of T cell receptor beta chains follows, all from one sample in a study of shared clonotypes between healthy human individuals. The method was immunoSEQ multiplex PCR; TCRdb's version includes in-frame clones alone and lacks a portion of them. This sample carries under 2.5 million clones, roughly 92% of them seen once, and the ten largest clones take 0.37%. Source material: naive CD4+ T cells from PBMCs. The receptors come from a man between 18 and 35 years old in good health. Some clones in this sample may be carry-over from other donors' samples. The CDR3 runs from the conserved cysteine through the conserved F or W. Fields, in order: J gene, D gene, clone size, V gene, CDR3 length, CDR3 protein, CDR3 DNA. The D gene is left open where the match is weak. Some rows mark clone size as missing; the rest say once, few, many or name a class of expanded clone.

TRBJ1-6 NA NA TRBV28 16 CASSFLGAEDLSPLHF TGTGCCAGCAGTTTTTTGGGGGCGGAGGACCTTTCACCCCTCCACTTT
TRBJ2-2 TRBD1 once TRBV5-1 15 CASSSWTGDTGELFF TGCGCCAGCAGCTCCTGGACAGGGGACACCGGGGAGCTGTTTTTT
TRBJ1-5 NA NA TRBV4-1 15 CASSQLLIPNQPQHF TGCGCCAGCAGCCAGTTGCTTATTCCCAATCAGCCCCAGCATTTT
TRBJ1-2 NA NA TRBV30 13 CAWSVLRARGYTF TGTGCCTGGAGTGTACTTCGGGCGAGGGGCTACACCTTC
TRBJ2-1 TRBD2 NA TRBV7-9 16 CASSYPGTSGYNEQFF TGTGCCAGCAGCTACCCCGGGACTAGCGGCTACAATGAGCAGTTCTTC
TRBJ1-2 NA NA TRBV4-3 13 CASSQEAGLGYTF TGCGCCAGCAGCCAAGAGGCAGGGCTCGGCTACACCTTC
TRBJ2-2 TRBD1 NA TRBV9 14 CASSEGQVAGELFF TGTGCCAGCAGCGAGGGACAGGTCGCCGGGGAGCTGTTTTTT
TRBJ2-2 NA NA TRBV9 12 CASKRGPGELFF TGTGCCAGCAAACGAGGACCCGGGGAGCTGTTTTTT
TRBJ2-2 TRBD1 NA TRBV5-5 15 CASSFYRGPTGELFF TGTGCCAGCAGCTTCTACAGGGGTCCCACCGGGGAGCTGTTTTTT
TRBJ2-1 NA NA TRBV5-1 16 CASSLDQRVSYNEQFF TGCGCCAGCAGCTTGGACCAGCGAGTCTCCTACAATGAGCAGTTCTTC
TRBJ1-1 TRBD1 NA TRBV6-5 13 CASSYSEGAKAFF TGTGCCAGCAGTTACTCGGAGGGGGCAAAAGCTTTCTTT
TRBJ1-5 NA NA TRBV18 14 CASSPGAENQPQHF TGTGCCAGCTCACCGGGGGCAGAAAATCAGCCCCAGCATTTT
TRBJ1-2 NA NA TRBV6-1 14 CASSPHARGYGYTF TGTGCCAGCAGTCCCCATGCCCGAGGGTATGGCTACACCTTC
TRBJ2-1 NA NA TRBV28 15 CASRAHGPFYNEQFF TGTGCCAGCAGGGCACACGGCCCCTTCTACAATGAGCAGTTCTTC
TRBJ2-7 NA NA TRBV7-2 15 CASSLDPPFSYEQYF TGTGCCAGCAGCTTAGACCCCCCCTTTTCCTACGAGCAGTACTTC
TRBJ1-2 NA NA TRBV5-4 17 CATLPGASVSFNYGYTF TGTGCCACCCTCCCCGGGGCGTCGGTTTCATTTAACTATGGCTACACCTTC
TRBJ2-2 NA NA TRBV6-6 12 CASRDNSRELFF TGTGCCAGCAGAGATAACAGCCGGGAGCTGTTTTTT
TRBJ2-7 NA NA TRBV28 15 CASNTPGVPPGEQYF TGTGCCAGCAACACCCCGGGGGTGCCTCCGGGCGAGCAGTACTTC
TRBJ2-3 NA NA TRBV5-1 15 CASTEGPLSTDTQYF TGCGCCAGCACCGAAGGCCCCTTAAGCACAGATACGCAGTATTTT
TRBJ1-1 NA few TRBV7-2 13 CASSLARGTEAFF TGTGCCAGCAGCTTAGCCAGGGGCACTGAAGCTTTCTTT
TRBJ1-3 TRBD1 NA TRBV5-1 14 CASSSRQGGNTIYF TGCGCCAGCAGCTCCCGACAGGGTGGTAACACCATATATTTT
TRBJ1-3 NA NA TRBV18 11 CASSPENTIYF TGTGCCAGCTCACCAGAAAACACCATATATTTT
TRBJ1-6 TRBD1 NA TRBV6-1 14 CASLRDRGNSPLHF TGTGCCAGTCTCCGGGACAGGGGGAACTCACCCCTCCACTTT
TRBJ1-1 NA NA TRBV29-1 14 CSVGGRVSNTEAFF TGCAGCGTTGGAGGGAGAGTATCGAACACTGAAGCTTTCTTT
TRBJ1-3 NA NA TRBV19 13 CASSIGEGNTIYF TGTGCCAGCTCGATCGGGGAGGGAAACACCATATATTTT
TRBJ1-2 NA NA TRBV30 13 CAWSSDGGVGYTF TGTGCCTGGAGTTCAGACGGTGGAGTCGGCTACACCTTC
TRBJ2-1 NA NA TRBV20-1 11 CSALGGMEQFF TGCAGTGCTCTTGGGGGGATGGAGCAGTTCTTC
TRBJ2-7 TRBD2 once TRBV5-1 15 CASSLGSSGIDEQYF TGCGCCAGCAGCTTAGGCTCTAGCGGGATAGACGAGCAGTACTTC
TRBJ1-4 NA NA TRBV28 15 CASSLGRLGQEKLFF TGTGCCAGCAGTTTAGGGCGCCTTGGGCAAGAAAAACTGTTTTTT
TRBJ2-5 NA once TRBV11-1 14 CASSLTGPSASQYF TGTGCCAGCAGCTTAACGGGACCGAGTGCTTCCCAGTACTTC
TRBJ2-7 NA NA TRBV28 12 CASSLSTYEQYF TGTGCCAGCAGTTTATCAACCTACGAGCAGTACTTC
TRBJ2-7 NA NA TRBV5-1 14 CASSLDGNPYEQYF TGCGCCAGCAGCTTGGACGGCAATCCCTACGAGCAGTACTTC
TRBJ2-3 TRBD1 NA TRBV18 16 CASSPRTGRGTDTQYF TGTGCCAGCTCACCGCGGACAGGGCGAGGAACAGATACGCAGTATTTT
TRBJ2-3 NA NA TRBV7-9 16 CASSLISGSYKDTQYF TGTGCCAGCAGCTTAATCTCGGGCAGTTACAAGGATACGCAGTATTTT
TRBJ1-2 NA NA TRBV28 15 CASRPKRLQDYGYTF TGTGCCAGCAGACCCAAACGGTTACAGGACTATGGCTACACCTTC
TRBJ2-5 NA NA TRBV15 14 CATSRPREYETQYF TGTGCCACCAGCCGCCCAAGGGAGTACGAGACCCAGTACTTC
TRBJ2-4 NA NA TRBV4-1 14 CASQQTGLEKIQYF TGCGCCAGCCAACAAACAGGGTTGGAGAAGATTCAGTACTTC
TRBJ2-1 TRBD2 NA TRBV7-3 18 CASSLRGPLAGGINEQFF TGTGCCAGCAGCTTAAGGGGCCCACTAGCGGGAGGAATCAATGAGCAGTTCTTC
TRBJ2-1 TRBD2 NA TRBV5-1 14 CASSAGGLYNEQFF TGCGCCAGCAGCGCGGGAGGTCTCTACAATGAGCAGTTCTTC
TRBJ1-1 NA NA TRBV5-5 14 CASSFQQGNTEAFF TGTGCCAGCAGCTTTCAACAGGGGAACACTGAAGCTTTCTTT
TRBJ2-3 NA NA TRBV11-2 13 CASRPQTTDTQYF TGTGCCAGCAGGCCGCAAACCACAGATACGCAGTATTTT
TRBJ1-1 NA NA TRBV2 13 CASSGQPNTEAFF TGTGCCAGCAGTGGACAACCCAACACTGAAGCTTTCTTT
TRBJ2-3 NA NA TRBV9 10 CASSGDTQYF TGTGCCAGCAGTGGGGATACGCAGTATTTT
TRBJ1-1 TRBD1 NA TRBV11-2 16 CASSARQGAVNTEAFF TGTGCCAGCAGCGCACGACAGGGGGCGGTGAACACTGAAGCTTTCTTT
TRBJ1-3 NA NA TRBV30 14 CAHYPRISGNTIYF TGTGCCCATTATCCCCGAATCTCTGGAAACACCATATATTTT
TRBJ1-2 NA NA TRBV11-2 16 CASSLDPGRAAYGYTF TGTGCCAGCAGCTTAGATCCAGGACGGGCAGCCTATGGCTACACCTTC
TRBJ1-2 NA NA TRBV30 14 CAHRSRVPWRGYTF TGTGCCCACCGTTCCAGGGTGCCCTGGCGGGGCTACACCTTC
TRBJ2-7 NA NA TRBV28 14 CASSLPGPSEEQYF TGTGCCAGCAGTTTGCCCGGGCCCTCGGAAGAGCAGTACTTC
TRBJ2-5 TRBD1 NA TRBV7-9 15 CASSLRTGGQETQYF TGTGCCAGCAGCCTCCGGACAGGGGGTCAAGAGACCCAGTACTTC
TRBJ2-1 NA NA TRBV7-3 14 CASSLIYPGGEQFF TGTGCCAGCAGCTTAATTTATCCGGGCGGGGAGCAGTTCTTC
TRBJ2-6 NA NA TRBV5-1 16 CASKVLGNSGANVLTF TGCGCCAGCAAGGTGTTGGGTAACTCTGGGGCCAACGTCCTGACTTTC
TRBJ2-5 NA NA TRBV11-2 13 CASSRLGTATQYF TGTGCCAGCAGCCGCCTCGGTACGGCGACCCAGTACTTC
TRBJ2-5 TRBD1 NA TRBV14 17 CASSQGLDRGRRETQYF TGTGCCAGCAGCCAAGGGCTGGACAGGGGGCGCCGAGAGACCCAGTACTTC